This T cell receptor (beta chain) was obtained from a study of blood T cell repertoires in COVID-19. The CDR3 spans 13 residues. V dropped 0 bases and J dropped 4 bases, with 6 bases sitting between them. CDR1 is SGHRS and CDR2 is YFSETQ in the germline V gene. The data were produced by immunoSEQ multiplex PCR, yet TCRdb's version contains in-frame clones alone and is incomplete. The profile covers about 50,000 clones, with about 90% appearing a single time and 15% to 20% taken by the ten largest. This receptor was obtained from a human donor with active COVID-19. The donor label of this sample is uncertain. The sequenced material came from peripheral blood. V and J are TRBV5-1 and TRBJ2-3; no reliable D call. The CDR3 here is CASSLVRADTQYF. DNA of the CDR3: TGCGCCAGCAGCTTGGTTCGGGCAGATACGCAGTATTTT.